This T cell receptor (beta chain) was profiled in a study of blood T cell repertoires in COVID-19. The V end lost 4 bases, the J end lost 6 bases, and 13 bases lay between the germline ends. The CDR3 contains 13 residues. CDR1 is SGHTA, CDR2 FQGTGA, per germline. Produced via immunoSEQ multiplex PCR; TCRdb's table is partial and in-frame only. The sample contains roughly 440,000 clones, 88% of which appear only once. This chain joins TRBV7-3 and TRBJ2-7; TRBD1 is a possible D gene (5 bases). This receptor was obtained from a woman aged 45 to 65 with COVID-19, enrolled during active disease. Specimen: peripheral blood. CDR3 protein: CASSSQGRGEQYF. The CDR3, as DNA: TGTGCCAGCAGCTCTCAGGGTAGAGGCGAGCAGTACTTC. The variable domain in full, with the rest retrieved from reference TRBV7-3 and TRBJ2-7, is GAGVSQTPSNKVTEKGKYVELRCDPISGHTALYWYRQSLGQGPEFLIYFQGTGAADDSGLPNDRFFAVRPEGSVSTLKIQRTERGDSAVYLCASSSQGRGEQYFGPGTRLTVT.